This entry lists 21 T cell receptor beta chains sequenced from one sample in a study of OX40 agonist ivuxolimab in advanced cancers. Sequenced by immunoSEQ multiplex PCR; TCRdb stores in-frame clones only, minus some. The repertoire holds approximately 20,000 clones, with 70% to 90% as singletons. Source: CD4+ or CD8+ T cells sorted from blood, taken in a trial of the OX40 agonist ivuxolimab. The receptors here all came from an adult with an advanced solid tumor such as melanoma, head and neck, liver or kidney cancer.

The V gene is TRBV5-8, the J gene TRBJ2-5; possible D gene TRBD2, 6 bases. CDR1 is SGHTS, CDR2 YDEGEE, per germline. V was shortened by 5 bases and J by 5 bases, with 13 bases between the two germline ends. The CDR3 sequence is 13 residues long. The CDR3 here is CASRRAGGETQYF. The CDR3 region has the DNA TGTGCCAGCAGACGGGCCGGGGGTGAGACCCAGTACTTC. Based on the CDR3 plus reference TRBV5-8 and TRBJ2-5, the full variable domain is EAGVTQSPTHLIKTRGQQATLRCSPISGHTSVYWYQQALGLGLQFLLWYDEGEERNRGNFPPRFSGRQFPNYSSELNVNALELEDSALYLCASRRAGGETQYFGPGTRLLVL.

This clone was detected only a few times. The V call is TRBV9, the J call TRBJ1-1, with 8 bases identical to TRBD1. Per germline, CDR1 SGDLS and CDR2 YYNGEE. The CDR3 extends over 13 amino acids. V trimming: 4 bases; J trimming: 7 bases; junction bases outside the gene matches: 6. The CDR3 nucleotides are TGTGCCAGCAGCTGGACAGGGATCGGTGAAGCTTTCTTT. This encodes CASSWTGIGEAFF.

The chain links TRBV7-9 to TRBJ2-7; the D call may be TRBD1 or TRBD2 (5 bases each). Germline values: CDR1 SEHNR, CDR2 FQNEAQ (reference sequence). Trimming removed 4 bases from V and 0 bases from J, with 22 bases in between. The CDR3 is 18 amino acids. CDR3 amino acids: CASSSWTGGRIDSYEQYF. Written as DNA, the CDR3 is TGTGCCAGCAGCTCTTGGACTGGGGGAAGAATTGACTCCTACGAGCAGTACTTC.

J is TRBJ2-2 and V is TRBV7-8; D is undetermined. This CDR3 has 16 amino acids. Germline V CDR1 and CDR2: SGHVS, FQNEAQ. V lost 6 bases and J lost 4, with 18 bases in between. The CDR3: CASSPHFRALTGELFF. The CDR3 coding sequence is TGTGCCAGCAGTCCTCATTTCCGGGCCCTCACCGGGGAGCTGTTTTTT. Variable domain in full (rest from reference TRBV7-8 and TRBJ2-2): GAGVSQSPRYKVAKRGQDVALRCDPISGHVSLFWYQQALGQGPEFLTYFQNEAQLDKSGLPSDRFFAERPEGSVSTLKIQRTQQEDSAVYLCASSPHFRALTGELFFGEGSRLTVL.

This chain links TRBV5-4 with TRBJ2-1; perhaps TRBD2 as D (6 bases). Germline CDR1 and CDR2: SGHNT and YYREEE (reference sequence). With 0 bases removed from V and 3 bases from J, the gap between germline ends came to 10 bases. This CDR3 comprises 15 residues. The DNA for the CDR3 is TGTGCCAGCAGCTTGGCCATTAGCGGCTACAATGAGCAGTTCTTC. It specifies CASSLAISGYNEQFF.

The chain employs TRBV5-6 and TRBJ2-3; 9 nucleotides match TRBD2. CDR1 and CDR2 from the germline V gene are SGHDT and YYEEEE. Trimming took 4 bases from V and 4 from J; bases not matched to a gene: 13. The CDR3 sequence is 17 residues long. CDR3 region: CASSPLRIAGEADTQYF. The CDR3, as DNA: TGTGCCAGCAGCCCTTTAAGGATAGCGGGAGAGGCAGATACGCAGTATTTT.

The chain joins TRBV28 to TRBJ1-5; D gene unclear. The germline CDR1 and CDR2 sequences are MDHEN and SYDVKM. The CDR3 consists of 15 residues. V lost 2 bases and J 0 bases, leaving 8 bases between the germline ends. This chain's CDR3 is CASSLGVFSNQPQHF. The CDR3 DNA is TGTGCCAGCAGTTTAGGGGTATTTAGCAATCAGCCCCAGCATTTT.

J is TRBJ2-7 and V is TRBV11-3; 13 positions match TRBD2. The CDR3 has 18 residues. The germline V gene has CDR1 SGHNT and CDR2 YENEEA. V trimming: 1 base; J trimming: 4 bases; junction bases outside the gene matches: 10. Here the CDR3 reads CASSLGSPLAGGRYEQYF. As DNA, the CDR3 is TGTGCCAGCAGCTTAGGTAGCCCACTAGCGGGAGGGCGATACGAGCAGTACTTC. Full variable domain (missing parts from reference TRBV11-3 and TRBJ2-7): EAGVVQSPRYKIIEKKQPVAFWCNPISGHNTLYWYLQNLGQGPELLIRYENEEAVDDSQLPKDRFSAERLKGVDSTLKIQPAELGDSAVYLCASSLGSPLAGGRYEQYFGPGTRLTVT.

CDR3 DNA: TGTGCCAGCAGCTTAGGGGGCCAGCCTGAAGCTTTCTTT. Its translation: CASSLGGQPEAFF. V gene TRBV7-9 combines with J gene TRBJ1-1, with D possibly TRBD1 on 5 matching bases. V lost 1 base and J lost 6, with 9 bases in between. The CDR3 spans 13 residues. CDR1 is SEHNR, CDR2 FQNEAQ, per germline (reference sequence).

DNA of the CDR3: TGTGCCAGCAGTGACGGGGGGGCCGGGGAGCTGTTTTTT. It specifies CASSDGGAGELFF. The chain employs TRBV6-4 and TRBJ2-2; the match to TRBD2 covers 7 bases. Trimming cost V 2 bases and J 6 bases; bases outside gene matches: 0. There are 13 residues in the CDR3. Germline CDR1 MRHNA, CDR2 SNTAGT.

The count of this clone is one. The CDR3 protein is CASSTNGAFNEQYF. The CDR3 DNA follows: TGTGCCAGTAGTACAAACGGGGCCTTTAACGAGCAGTACTTC. V gene TRBV19 combines with J gene TRBJ2-7; D possibly uses TRBD1 or TRBD2 (5 bases each). The CDR3 is 14 residues long. CDR1 and CDR2 (germline): LNHDA, SQIVND (reference sequence). V lost 4 bases and J 5 bases, leaving 15 bases between the germline ends.

The chain employs TRBV4-1 and TRBJ2-7, with D perhaps TRBD1 or TRBD2 (5 bases each). Deletions cut 4 bases from V and 3 bases from J, with 13 bases between. The germline V gene has CDR1 MGHRA and CDR2 YSYEKL. The CDR3 runs 14 residues. In DNA, the CDR3 is TGCGCCAGCAGCCTGGGACCCCAAGACTACGAGCAGTACTTC. Amino acid sequence: CASSLGPQDYEQYF.

V usage is TRBV19 and J usage is TRBJ1-1, with 11 bases lining up with TRBD1. The CDR3 contains 14 residues. J was trimmed by 4 bases and V by 4 bases; bases with no gene match: 2. Germline loops: CDR1 LNHDA, CDR2 SQIVND (reference sequence). CDR3 nucleotide sequence: TGTGCCAGTAGTACCGGGACAGGGGGCACTGAAGCTTTCTTT. Translated, it gives CASSTGTGGTEAFF.

The CDR3 DNA follows: TGTGCCAGCAGCTCCCTCGGCTACAATGAGCAGTTCTTC. This sequence encodes CASSSLGYNEQFF. V is TRBV7-9 and J is TRBJ2-1; D remains unclear. The CDR3 length is 13 residues. Germline V gene data show CDR1 as SEHNR and CDR2 as FQNEAQ (reference sequence). Trimming removed 4 bases from V and 3 bases from J, with 7 bases in between.

The chain is built from TRBV5-6 and TRBJ2-1; D might be TRBD2 (5 bases). The CDR3 is made up of 14 amino acids. V was clipped by 0 bases and J by 5 bases, with 9 bases between them. The germline gives CDR1 SGHDT, CDR2 YYEEEE. The CDR3 coding sequence is TGTGCCAGCAGCTTGGCCGGGGAGAACAATGAGCAGTTCTTC. It specifies CASSLAGENNEQFF. Full variable domain (outside the CDR3, taken from reference TRBV5-6 and TRBJ2-1): DAGVTQSPTHLIKTRGQQVTLRCSPKSGHDTVSWYQQALGQGPQFIFQYYEEEERQRGNFPDRFSGHQFPNYSSELNVNALLLGDSALYLCASSLAGENNEQFFGPGTRLTVL.

This chain links TRBV27 with TRBJ1-5, with unresolved D. Germline V lookup: CDR1 MNHEY, CDR2 SMNVEV (reference sequence). The V and J ends lost 6 bases and 0 bases respectively, with 12 bases between them. This CDR3 spans 15 amino acids. Here the CDR3 DNA reads TGTGCCAGCAGCTATTACGGGGATAGCAATCAGCCCCAGCATTTT. The encoded protein is CASSYYGDSNQPQHF.

The chain couples TRBV10-3 to TRBJ1-1; 7 bases map to TRBD1. There are 15 residues in the CDR3. Trimming removed 6 bases from V and 0 bases from J; junction bases left unmatched: 7. Germline-derived CDR1 and CDR2 are ENHRY and SYGVKD. The DNA of the CDR3 is TGTGCCATCAGAGACTCCACAGGGGTGAACACTGAAGCTTTCTTT. Its translation is CAIRDSTGVNTEAFF.

The chain joins TRBV9 to TRBJ2-5; 9 positions agree with TRBD2. Trimming removed 4 bases from V and 0 bases from J; junction bases left unmatched: 7. Germline CDR1 SGDLS, CDR2 YYNGEE. CDR3 length: 16 residues. This CDR3 reads CASSPTSGWYQETQYF. The CDR3 nucleotides read TGTGCCAGCAGCCCAACTAGCGGGTGGTACCAAGAGACCCAGTACTTC.

V and J are TRBV15 and TRBJ2-7; D tentatively fits TRBD1 or TRBD2 (5 bases each). This CDR3 is 11 amino acids long. Germline V CDR1 and CDR2: LNHNV, YYDKDF (reference sequence). The V end lost 8 bases, the J end lost 2 bases, and 7 bases lay between the germline ends. The CDR3 sequence: CATRGTYEQYF. CDR3 DNA: TGTGCCACCCGGGGCACCTACGAGCAGTACTTC.

CDR3: CASSERDFTDTQYF. The CDR3 DNA sequence: TGTGCCAGCAGTGAAAGGGATTTTACAGATACGCAGTATTTT. J is TRBJ2-3 and V is TRBV6-1; D unclear. The germline CDR1 and CDR2 sequences are MNHNS and SASEGT. Trimming stripped 2 bases from V and 3 bases from J, with 9 bases between. The CDR3 loop spans 14 amino acids.

The chain joins TRBV5-4 to TRBJ2-7; 14 bases are shared with TRBD2. Trimming removed 5 bases from V and 5 bases from J; junction bases left unmatched: 6. The V gene's germline CDR1 is SGHNT and CDR2 YYREEE (reference sequence). CDR3 length: 15 amino acids. The CDR3 DNA is TGTGCCAGCAGACCTGGACTAGCGGGAGGAAACGAGCAGTACTTC. It yields the protein CASRPGLAGGNEQYF.